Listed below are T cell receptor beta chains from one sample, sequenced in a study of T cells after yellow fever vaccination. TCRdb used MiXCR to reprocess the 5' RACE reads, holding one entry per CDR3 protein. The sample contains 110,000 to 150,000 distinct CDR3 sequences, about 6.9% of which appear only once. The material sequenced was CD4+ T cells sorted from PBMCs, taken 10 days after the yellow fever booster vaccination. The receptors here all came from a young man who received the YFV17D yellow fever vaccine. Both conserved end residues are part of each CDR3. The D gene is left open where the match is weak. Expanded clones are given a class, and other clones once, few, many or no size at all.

CDR3: CASSLAAGANVLTF
DNA: TGTGCCAGCAGCTTAGCGGCTGGGGCCAACGTCCTGACTTTC
D: -
J: TRBJ2-6
V: TRBV7-2
size: many

CDR3: CSVVGIPSYNEQFF
DNA: TGCAGCGTTGTGGGTATCCCCTCCTACAATGAGCAGTTCTTC
D: -
J: TRBJ2-1
V: TRBV29-1
size: many

CDR3: CSVRTSGSDTQYF
DNA: TGCAGCGTTCGGACTAGCGGGAGTGATACGCAGTATTTT
D: TRBD2
J: TRBJ2-3
V: TRBV29-1
size: many

CDR3: CSARGRLAGVGEQFF
DNA: TGCAGTGCTAGAGGGCGTCTAGCGGGAGTCGGTGAGCAGTTCTTC
D: TRBD2
J: TRBJ2-1
V: TRBV20-1
size: many

CDR3: CASGTGGITHTDTQYF
DNA: TGTGCCAGCGGTACTGGGGGGATAACCCACACAGATACGCAGTATTTT
D: -
J: TRBJ2-3
V: TRBV27
size: many

CDR3: CAAENPGSYEQYF
DNA: TGTGCCGCCGAAAACCCGGGATCCTACGAGCAGTACTTC
D: -
J: TRBJ2-7
V: TRBV10-3
size: many

CDR3: CASSVNRGNAEAFF
DNA: TGTGCCAGCAGCGTCAACAGGGGTAACGCTGAAGCTTTCTTT
D: TRBD1
J: TRBJ1-1
V: TRBV7-3
size: many

CDR3: CASASGASYEQYF
DNA: TGTGCCAGCGCGTCTGGGGCTTCCTACGAGCAGTACTTC
D: -
J: TRBJ2-7
V: TRBV12-3/TRBV12-4
size: many

CDR3: CASSFSGMYQETQYF
DNA: TGTGCCAGCAGCTTTAGCGGAATGTACCAAGAGACCCAGTACTTC
D: -
J: TRBJ2-5
V: TRBV7-2
size: few

CDR3: CASSTDRDQPQHF
DNA: TGTGCCAGCAGTACGGACAGGGACCAGCCCCAGCATTTT
D: TRBD1
J: TRBJ1-5
V: TRBV6-2/TRBV6-3
size: few

CDR3: CASSTGQGPYNEQFF
DNA: TGCGCCAGCAGCACGGGACAGGGCCCTTACAATGAGCAGTTCTTC
D: TRBD1
J: TRBJ2-1
V: TRBV5-1
size: many

CDR3: CASSADRGNIQYF
DNA: TGCGCCAGCAGCGCGGACAGGGGAAACATTCAGTACTTC
D: TRBD1
J: TRBJ2-4
V: TRBV4-3
size: many

CDR3: CASSLDIGEAFF
DNA: TGTGCCAGCAGCTTAGATATAGGGGAAGCTTTCTTT
D: -
J: TRBJ1-1
V: TRBV7-9
size: many

CDR3: CASSLGTGEMKTQYF
DNA: TGCGCCAGCAGCTTGGGGACAGGGGAAATGAAGACCCAGTACTTC
D: TRBD1
J: TRBJ2-5
V: TRBV5-1
size: many

CDR3: CASSLAPLNTEAFF
DNA: TGTGCCAGCAGCTTAGCCCCTCTGAACACTGAAGCTTTCTTT
D: -
J: TRBJ1-1
V: TRBV7-2
size: few

CDR3: CASSLLSGTYEQYF
DNA: TGCGCCAGCAGCTTGCTTAGCGGAACCTACGAGCAGTACTTC
D: -
J: TRBJ2-7
V: TRBV5-1
size: many

CDR3: CASSLVGRGGPLRADTQYF
DNA: TGTGCCAGCAGCTTGGTGGGTCGGGGAGGGCCTTTAAGGGCAGATACGCAGTATTTT
D: TRBD2
J: TRBJ2-3
V: TRBV5-4
size: few

CDR3: CASSPRDFSTDTQYF
DNA: TGTGCCAGCTCACCACGGGACTTTAGCACAGATACGCAGTATTTT
D: -
J: TRBJ2-3
V: TRBV18
size: many

CDR3: CASSDVQRPPETQYF
DNA: TGTGCCAGCAGTGATGTCCAGCGGCCCCCAGAGACCCAGTACTTC
D: -
J: TRBJ2-5
V: TRBV2
size: few

CDR3: CASSGPGQGPYEQYF
DNA: TGTGCCAGCAGCGGTCCGGGACAGGGACCTTACGAGCAGTACTTC
D: TRBD1
J: TRBJ2-7
V: TRBV12-3/TRBV12-4
size: many

CDR3: CASTMDRQETQYF
DNA: TGTGCCAGCACCATGGACAGACAAGAGACCCAGTACTTC
D: -
J: TRBJ2-5
V: TRBV12-3/TRBV12-4
size: many

CDR3: CASSPSRVGQGANEQFF
DNA: TGTGCCAGCAGCCCCTCCCGGGTGGGACAGGGGGCGAATGAGCAGTTCTTC
D: TRBD1
J: TRBJ2-1
V: TRBV11-2
size: many

CDR3: CASKNSGANVLTF
DNA: TGCGCCAGCAAGAACTCTGGGGCCAACGTCCTGACTTTC
D: -
J: TRBJ2-6
V: TRBV4-1
size: many

CDR3: CATSDGRDPFSQQFF
DNA: TGTGCCACCAGTGACGGCCGGGACCCGTTCTCACAGCAGTTCTTC
D: -
J: TRBJ2-1
V: TRBV24-1
size: -

CDR3: CASSQEVAQETQYF
DNA: TGCGCCAGCAGCCAAGAGGTAGCCCAAGAGACCCAGTACTTC
D: -
J: TRBJ2-5
V: TRBV4-3
size: many

CDR3: CASSAAPQFNEQFF
DNA: TGTGCCAGCAGCGCAGCCCCACAGTTCAATGAGCAGTTCTTC
D: -
J: TRBJ2-1
V: TRBV7-7
size: many

CDR3: CASSLGFRLGLRAYEQYF
DNA: TGTGCCAGCAGTTTAGGGTTTAGGTTGGGCCTCCGCGCCTACGAGCAGTACTTC
D: -
J: TRBJ2-7
V: TRBV28
size: many

CDR3: CASSSRTSGRYYNEQFF
DNA: TGTGCCAGTAGTTCCCGTACTAGCGGGAGGTACTACAATGAGCAGTTCTTC
D: TRBD2
J: TRBJ2-1
V: TRBV19
size: many

CDR3: CASSLALAGQSSYNEQFF
DNA: TGTGCCAGCAGCTTGGCCCTAGCGGGACAAAGCTCCTACAATGAGCAGTTCTTC
D: TRBD2
J: TRBJ2-1
V: TRBV5-6
size: many

CDR3: CASSSGDPQNIQYF
DNA: TGTGCCAGCAGCTCGGGGGACCCCCAAAACATTCAGTACTTC
D: -
J: TRBJ2-4
V: TRBV7-9
size: many

CDR3: CASSQRQGTPYTEAFF
DNA: TGTGCCAGCAGCCAGAGGCAGGGGACCCCATACACTGAAGCTTTCTTT
D: -
J: TRBJ1-1
V: TRBV7-6
size: many

CDR3: CSVDLGLDTQYF
DNA: TGCAGCGTTGATTTGGGTCTAGATACGCAGTATTTT
D: -
J: TRBJ2-3
V: TRBV29-1
size: many

CDR3: CASSGGSRTDTQYF
DNA: TGTGCCAGCAGCGGGGGGTCTAGAACAGATACGCAGTATTTT
D: -
J: TRBJ2-3
V: TRBV5-5
size: many

CDR3: CASSRTGANYGYTF
DNA: TGTGCCAGCAGCCGAACAGGGGCTAACTATGGCTACACCTTC
D: TRBD1
J: TRBJ1-2
V: TRBV14
size: many

CDR3: CSAELLKAGSYNEQFF
DNA: TGCAGTGCCGAGCTTCTGAAAGCGGGGTCCTACAATGAGCAGTTCTTC
D: TRBD2
J: TRBJ2-1
V: TRBV20-1
size: -

CDR3: CASSEDLKSTQHF
DNA: TGTGCCAGCAGCGAGGACCTTAAGTCGACCCAGCATTTT
D: -
J: TRBJ1-5
V: TRBV9
size: many

CDR3: CSVEVQATGEQYF
DNA: TGCAGCGTTGAAGTCCAAGCCACTGGAGAGCAGTACTTC
D: -
J: TRBJ2-7
V: TRBV29-1
size: many

CDR3: CASSFSSYGDSEQYF
DNA: TGTGCCAGCAGCTTCAGTAGCTATGGGGACAGCGAGCAGTACTTC
D: TRBD1
J: TRBJ2-7
V: TRBV5-4
size: many

CDR3: CASSGGQGQEQYF
DNA: TGTGCCAGCTCAGGAGGACAGGGGCAGGAGCAGTACTTC
D: TRBD1
J: TRBJ2-7
V: TRBV18
size: few

CDR3: CSASLAGEWNEQFF
DNA: TGCAGTGCTAGCTTAGCGGGAGAATGGAATGAGCAGTTCTTC
D: TRBD2
J: TRBJ2-1
V: TRBV20-1
size: -

CDR3: CATSAGLASTDTQYF
DNA: TGTGCCACCAGTGCGGGACTAGCGAGCACAGATACGCAGTATTTT
D: TRBD2
J: TRBJ2-3
V: TRBV24-1
size: many